Shown below are 10 T cell receptor beta chains from a single sample sequenced in a study of shared clonotypes between healthy human individuals. Produced via immunoSEQ multiplex PCR; TCRdb's table is partial and in-frame only. The sample contains some 1,400,000 clones, roughly 97% of which appear only once. Sequencing was performed on naive CD4+ T cells sorted from blood. Subset given: CD45RA+ positively selected. These receptors came from a man aged 25-40 years in good health.

The rearrangement links TRBV11-2 to TRBJ2-7, with D uncertain. The CDR3 covers 14 residues. The germline V gene has CDR1 SGHAT and CDR2 FQNNGV. Trimming took 0 bases from V and 4 from J, leaving 10 bases between them. DNA of the CDR3: TGTGCCAGCAGCTTAGATCCAACTTCTTACGAGCAGTACTTC. It codes for CASSLDPTSYEQYF.

The chain recombines TRBV7-8 with TRBJ2-7, with TRBD2 matching over 11 bases. Germline V gene data show CDR1 as SGHVS and CDR2 as FQNEAQ. Losses at the gene ends were 5 bases for V and 4 bases for J; bases not matched to a gene: 7. The CDR3 is made up of 15 amino acids. The CDR3 nucleotides read TGTGCCAGCAGCCTAGGTGGGACTAGCGGATACGAGCAGTACTTC. Translated: CASSLGGTSGYEQYF.

V and J are TRBV6-5 and TRBJ2-1; 10 bases map to TRBD1. This CDR3 is 15 amino acids long. Per germline, CDR1 MNHEY and CDR2 SVGAGI. The V segment lost 4 bases and the J segment 2 bases; nucleotides outside the gene matches: 2. CDR3 region: CASSSGTGAYNEQFF. DNA for the CDR3: TGTGCCAGCAGTTCCGGGACAGGGGCCTACAATGAGCAGTTCTTC.

This clone was counted between two and nine times. An end of the junction differs from the germline gene, which may be a read error. The J gene is TRBJ2-7, the V gene TRBV7-7; D is possibly TRBD1 or TRBD2 (5 bases each). Per the germline V gene, CDR1 is SSHAT and CDR2 is FNYEAQ (reference sequence). The CDR3 covers 13 residues. The CDR3 DNA follows: TGTGCTAGCAGCTTAGGGGCCGAGGGTGAGCAGTACTTC. Residues: CASSLGAEGEQYF.

This clone came up a few times. The chain has TRBV19 and TRBJ2-3; D is possibly TRBD1 or TRBD2 (6 bases each). The V gene's germline CDR1 is LNHDA and CDR2 SQIVND (reference sequence). The V gene lost 2 bases and the J gene lost 0 bases, with 9 bases spanning the gap. The CDR3 is 15 amino acids. The DNA of the CDR3 is TGTGCCAGTAGTATACAGGGGACTAGCACAGATACGCAGTATTTT. It is translated as CASSIQGTSTDTQYF.

This clone has just a few counts. CDR3 nucleotides: TGCGCCAGCATGGACGTTTCCTACGAGCAGTACTTC. It specifies CASMDVSYEQYF. The V gene is TRBV10-2, the J gene TRBJ2-7, with unresolved D. The CDR3 totals 12 residues. Germline CDR1 is WSHSY and CDR2 is SAAADI. Trimming left V 7 bases short and J 1 base short, with 8 bases between.

V gene TRBV19 combines with J gene TRBJ2-6; no reliable D call. Germline V lookup: CDR1 LNHDA, CDR2 SQIVND (reference sequence). V lost 4 bases to trimming and J lost 2 bases, with 0 bases between them. The CDR3 covers 12 residues. Here the CDR3 reads CASSTGANVLTF. The CDR3, as DNA: TGTGCCAGTAGTACTGGGGCCAACGTCCTGACTTTC.

The V and J genes are TRBV7-6 and TRBJ2-1, with 7 bases matching TRBD2. This CDR3 has 15 residues. The ends lost 4 bases at V and 7 bases at J; junction bases unmatched: 10. CDR1 and CDR2 (germline): SGHVS, FNYEAQ. The chain's CDR3 is CASSSPGLTGNEQFF. The CDR3 coding sequence is TGTGCCAGCAGCTCGCCGGGACTAACTGGGAATGAGCAGTTCTTC.

V gene TRBV28 combines with J gene TRBJ2-5, with D perhaps TRBD1 or TRBD2 (5 bases each). V lost 3 bases, J lost 5 bases, and 22 bases lay in between. Germline CDR1 is MDHEN and CDR2 is SYDVKM. CDR3 length: 17 amino acids. DNA for the CDR3: TGTGCCAGCAGTTTGGGTTCGGGACCGCTCCTGACGGAGACCCAGTACTTC. Its protein product is CASSLGSGPLLTETQYF.

The chain uses TRBV5-1 and TRBJ2-1, with 8 bases identical to TRBD2. The CDR3 is 14 amino acids. Germline CDR1 and CDR2: SGHRS and YFSETQ. Unmatched junction bases numbered 8, after V lost 6 bases and J lost 6 bases. The CDR3 DNA reads as TGCGCCAGCAACCCCGGGACTAGAACCAATGAGCAGTTCTTC. It is translated as CASNPGTRTNEQFF.